What follows are 20 T cell receptor beta chains derived from one specimen sequenced in a study of blood T cell repertoires in COVID-19. Measured with immunoSEQ multiplex PCR; TCRdb has only the in-frame clones, and not every one. The sample has under 300,000 clones, just under 90% seen once. Sequenced material: PBMCs or T cells enriched from blood (not recorded which). The receptors were sampled from a woman aged 60-75 years who had recovered from COVID-19.

This clone was recorded only once. V is TRBV19 and J is TRBJ1-5; 9 positions match TRBD1. CDR1 is LNHDA, CDR2 SQIVND, per germline (reference sequence). V gave up 6 bases and J gave up 2 bases; unmatched junction bases: 5. This CDR3 has 15 residues. For the CDR3, the DNA is TGTGCCAGTAGCACGGGGGACAGGGGCAATCAGCCCCAGCATTTT. This translates into CASSTGDRGNQPQHF.

This chain connects TRBV20-1 to TRBJ1-2; weak D call: TRBD1 (5 bases). The CDR3 length is 11 residues. Germline-derived CDR1 and CDR2 are DFQATT and SNEGSKA (reference sequence). V shed 7 bases and J shed 5 bases, with 11 bases lying between them. The CDR3 sequence is CSGGGMYGYTF. The CDR3 bases are TGCAGTGGCGGGGGAATGTATGGCTACACCTTC.

The V call is TRBV15, the J call TRBJ2-3, with D possibly being TRBD2 (5 bases). The length of the CDR3 is 17 residues. Germline V CDR1 and CDR2: LNHNV, YYDKDF (reference sequence). V was pared by 2 bases and J by 2 bases, with 17 bases between. This CDR3 is CATSRYGVASSTDTQYF. DNA of the CDR3: TGTGCCACCAGCAGATACGGGGTTGCTAGCTCCACAGATACGCAGTATTTT.

The chain couples TRBV28 to TRBJ2-4, with no clear D. Trimming shortened V by 4 bases and J by 7 bases, and 17 bases separated the two germline ends. This CDR3 has 15 amino acids. Germline V gene data show CDR1 as MDHEN and CDR2 as SYDVKM. The CDR3 DNA is TGTGCCAGCAGTTCACGAGGATCTAGAAGTAACATTCAGTACTTC. Translating it yields CASSSRGSRSNIQYF.

The V gene is TRBV6-5, the J gene TRBJ2-7; TRBD1 matches at 7 bases. CDR3 length equals 15 residues. V was pared by 4 bases and J by 0 bases, with 6 bases of the junction left unmatched. Germline V gene lookup returns CDR1 MNHEY and CDR2 SVGAGI. The CDR3 DNA reads TGTGCCAGCAGTTCCGGGACAGCCAACTCCTACGAGCAGTACTTC. Residues: CASSSGTANSYEQYF.

The CDR3 DNA reads as TGCGCCAGCAGCGTTGGACAGGGAAACTATGGCTACACCTTC. The encoded protein is CASSVGQGNYGYTF. This chain joins TRBV5-1 and TRBJ1-2; TRBD1 agrees at 8 bases. V trimming: 4 bases; J trimming: 2 bases; junction bases outside the gene matches: 4. Germline V gene lookup returns CDR1 SGHRS and CDR2 YFSETQ. The CDR3 consists of 14 residues.

V usage is TRBV3-1 (or the pseudogene TRBV3-2) and J usage is TRBJ2-3; 9 bases map to TRBD1. With 0 bases clipped from V and 7 bases from J, the junction kept 5 bases outside the gene matches. This CDR3 has 15 amino acids. Per germline, CDR1 LGHDT and CDR2 YNNKEL (reference sequence). The CDR3 spells CASSQDGDRAYTQYF. The CDR3 nucleotides read TGTGCCAGCAGCCAAGATGGGGACAGGGCTTATACGCAGTATTTT.

The V and J genes are TRBV5-5 and TRBJ1-2; D is perhaps TRBD1 (5 bases). With 0 bases removed from V and 2 bases from J, the gap between germline ends came to 11 bases. Germline V lookup: CDR1 SGHKS, CDR2 YYEKEE (reference sequence). CDR3 length: 15 residues. CDR3 DNA sequence: TGTGCCAGCAGCTTGGTTGTCGGGGGGAACTATGGCTACACCTTC. Amino acids: CASSLVVGGNYGYTF.

This clone was seen a single time. The V and J genes are TRBV9 and TRBJ1-4, with 10 bases lining up with TRBD1. The J segment lost 4 bases and the V segment lost 4 bases, leaving 10 bases of the junction unmatched. The CDR3 is 17 residues long. Germline V gene sequence: CDR1 SGDLS, CDR2 YYNGEE. The CDR3 loop reads CASSPWTGGSVNEKLFF. As DNA, the CDR3 is TGTGCCAGCAGCCCGTGGACAGGGGGTAGCGTTAATGAAAAACTGTTTTTT.

The V call is TRBV19, the J call TRBJ2-1, with 7 bases matching TRBD2. Germline V lookup: CDR1 LNHDA, CDR2 SQIVND (reference sequence). The trim removed 1 base at V and 4 bases at J, leaving 7 bases unmatched. The length of the CDR3 is 16 residues. CDR3: CASSIGGSGAYNEQFF. CDR3 nucleotide sequence: TGTGCCAGTAGTATAGGAGGAAGCGGGGCATACAATGAGCAGTTCTTC.

This chain joins TRBV4-1 and TRBJ2-4; no reliable D call. V was shortened by 1 base and J by 0 bases, with 13 bases between the two germline ends. Germline CDR1 is MGHRA and CDR2 is YSYEKL. The CDR3 is 17 residues long. CDR3 nucleotides: TGCGCCAGCAGCCAAGTCGTAGCAAGTCTAGCCAAAAACATTCAGTACTTC. The encoded protein is CASSQVVASLAKNIQYF.

The J gene is TRBJ1-2, the V gene TRBV3-1 (or the pseudogene TRBV3-2); the match to TRBD1 covers 7 bases. In germline, CDR1 is LGHDT, CDR2 YNNKEL (reference sequence). This CDR3 region has 16 residues. Trimming removed 4 bases from V and 8 bases from J; junction bases left unmatched: 16. CDR3 DNA sequence: TGTGCCAGCAGCCCTCACCCGGGGACAGCCCGAGGGGGCTACACCTTC. The encoded protein is CASSPHPGTARGGYTF.

This chain links TRBV27 with TRBJ1-4, with D perhaps TRBD1 (5 bases). Germline-derived CDR1 and CDR2 are MNHEY and SMNVEV (reference sequence). This CDR3 has 15 amino acids. The V end lost 0 bases, the J end lost 6 bases, and 11 bases lay between the germline ends. CDR3 in DNA: TGTGCCAGCAGTTTATCGGGGCAGGGCTATGAAAAACTGTTTTTT. Protein: CASSLSGQGYEKLFF.

This chain joins TRBV10-3 and TRBJ1-4; D remains unclear. V was pared by 10 bases and J by 6 bases, with 18 bases between. Germline lookup yields CDR1 ENHRY and CDR2 SYGVKD. This CDR3 spans 14 amino acids. The CDR3 DNA sequence: TGTGCCACGAGAGGGCTCGCCGGGGATGAAAAACTGTTTTTT. This codes for CATRGLAGDEKLFF.

The gene calls are TRBV10-2 and TRBJ1-2; D gene uncertain. V lost 3 bases to trimming and J lost 4 bases, with 9 bases between them. Germline assignment: CDR1 WSHSY and CDR2 SAAADI. The CDR3 is 13 residues long. Written as DNA, the CDR3 is TGCGCCAGCAGTGACAGTATCCTCTATGGCTACACCTTC. Its protein is CASSDSILYGYTF.

DNA for the CDR3: TGTGCCAGCAGCCCCCGGCAGGGTTACACTGAAGCTTTCTTT. Its protein is CASSPRQGYTEAFF. The genes are TRBV4-2 and TRBJ1-1; maybe TRBD1 (5 bases). This CDR3 contains 14 residues. The germline gives CDR1 LGHNA, CDR2 YNFKEQ. The V end was cut by 4 bases, the J end by 3 bases, with 12 bases between.

CDR3 residues: CAWSFRTTNFNQPQHF. CDR3 sequence (DNA): TGTGCCTGGAGTTTTCGGACTACGAATTTTAATCAGCCCCAGCATTTT. The chain uses TRBV30 and TRBJ1-5, with D unresolved. Trimming cost V 2 bases and J 4 bases, with 18 bases left between them. This CDR3 is 16 amino acids long. Germline V CDR1 and CDR2: GTSNPN, SVGIG (reference sequence).

The chain is built from TRBV21-1 and TRBJ1-2. TRBV21-1 is a pseudogene segment. This CDR3 is 14 amino acids long. CDR3 sequence (DNA): TGTGCCAGCAGCAAAGTGAAGGGGGGGGATGGCTACACCTTC. This codes for CASSKVKGGDGYTF.

This clone was seen just once. The CDR3 spells CAISPTGPGEKLFF. The CDR3, as DNA: TGTGCCATCAGCCCGACAGGGCCGGGTGAAAAACTGTTTTTT. The chain has TRBV10-3 and TRBJ1-4, with 7 bases matching TRBD1. Trimming at V came to 6 bases and at J to 7 bases, leaving 8 bases not matched to a gene. Germline values: CDR1 ENHRY, CDR2 SYGVKD. This CDR3 is built from 14 residues.

DNA of the CDR3: TGTGCCAGCAGCCAAACGGACAGGAGCTATGGCTACACCTTC. Its protein product is CASSQTDRSYGYTF. This chain joins TRBV3-1 (or the pseudogene TRBV3-2) and TRBJ1-2, with TRBD1 matching 7 bases. With 2 bases clipped from V and 4 bases from J, the junction kept 4 bases outside the gene matches. Looked up from germline, CDR1 is LGHDT and CDR2 is YNNKEL (reference sequence). The length of the CDR3 is 14 residues.